The rows below give T cell receptor beta chains drawn from one sample of a study of T cells in Graves' hyperthyroidism and ophthalmopathy. TCRdb reanalysed the multiplex PCR reads using MiXCR and keeps one entry per CDR3 protein. Here the sample spans about 480,000 distinct CDR3 sequences, about 22% being singletons. The sample was blood. The receptors shown here come from a woman aged 70-85 years with Graves' ophthalmopathy. The CDR3 runs from the conserved cysteine through the conserved F or W. The D gene is left open where the match is weak. Clone sizes are given selectively: once, few, many, or a class where the clone is expanded.

J: TRBJ1-1; length: 13; D: -; size: -; V: TRBV19; CDR3: CASSSIGNTEAFF; DNA: TGTGCCAGTTCTTCAATCGGTAACACTGAAGCTTTCTTT
J: TRBJ1-4; length: 16; D: TRBD1; size: few; V: TRBV7-2; CDR3: CASSLAAGGLSEKLFF; DNA: TGTGCCAGCAGCTTAGCGGCAGGGGGCCTCTCGGAAAAACTGTTTTTT
J: TRBJ2-2; length: 15; D: TRBD1; size: few; V: TRBV2; CDR3: CASTPWTGGTGELFF; DNA: TGTGCCAGCACCCCCTGGACAGGGGGCACCGGGGAGCTGTTTTTT
J: TRBJ1-5; length: 16; D: -; size: -; V: TRBV6-2/TRBV6-3; CDR3: CASSYSSGFSNQPQHF; DNA: TGTGCCAGCAGTTACTCCTCAGGTTTCAGCAATCAGCCCCAGCATTTT
J: TRBJ2-1; length: 14; D: -; size: -; V: TRBV7-3; CDR3: CASSLIGEYNEQFF; DNA: TGTGCCAGCAGCTTAATAGGGGAGTACAATGAGCAGTTCTTC
J: TRBJ2-1; length: 17; D: TRBD1; size: -; V: TRBV5-1; CDR3: CASSFGLTGSVDNEQFF; DNA: TGCGCCAGCAGCTTTGGCCTGACAGGGTCAGTCGACAATGAGCAGTTCTTC
J: TRBJ2-7; length: 15; D: -; size: -; V: TRBV19; CDR3: CASSIYGLPGYEQYF; DNA: TGTGCCAGTAGTATTTATGGGCTTCCTGGCTACGAGCAGTACTTC
J: TRBJ2-1; length: 12; D: -; size: few; V: TRBV6-1; CDR3: CASSELSNEQFF; DNA: TGTGCCAGCAGTGAACTGTCTAATGAGCAGTTCTTC
J: TRBJ2-7; length: 13; D: -; size: few; V: TRBV29-1; CDR3: CSAFDQGNYEQYF; DNA: TGCAGCGCCTTCGATCAGGGGAACTACGAGCAGTACTTC
J: TRBJ2-7; length: 15; D: TRBD1; size: -; V: TRBV18; CDR3: CASSPDRAGSYEQYF; DNA: TGTGCCAGCTCACCCGACAGGGCGGGCTCCTACGAGCAGTACTTC
J: TRBJ2-2; length: 15; D: TRBD2; size: few; V: TRBV7-2; CDR3: CASSFLAGQWGELFF; DNA: TGTGCCAGCAGCTTTTTAGCGGGCCAGTGGGGGGAGCTGTTTTTT
J: TRBJ2-7; length: 14; D: -; size: few; V: TRBV20-1; CDR3: CSAFGTRREYEQYF; DNA: TGCAGTGCTTTCGGGACACGAAGGGAGTACGAGCAGTACTTC
J: TRBJ2-3; length: 17; D: -; size: -; V: TRBV4-3; CDR3: CASSQDWDGRGTDTQYF; DNA: TGCGCCAGCAGCCAAGATTGGGACGGGAGAGGCACAGATACGCAGTATTTT
J: TRBJ2-2; length: 16; D: -; size: few; V: TRBV14; CDR3: CASSQLGTPNTGELFF; DNA: TGTGCCAGCAGCCAACTCGGGACACCCAACACCGGGGAGCTGTTTTTT
J: TRBJ1-2; length: 15; D: TRBD1; size: -; V: TRBV12-3/TRBV12-4; CDR3: CASSYGGTTGVGYTF; DNA: TGTGCCAGCAGTTATGGAGGGACTACAGGGGTCGGCTACACCTTC
J: TRBJ2-1; length: 15; D: TRBD2; size: -; V: TRBV5-4; CDR3: CASSQTSGRRNEQFF; DNA: TGTGCCAGCAGCCAGACTAGCGGGAGACGCAATGAGCAGTTCTTC
J: TRBJ2-7; length: 11; D: -; size: -; V: TRBV19; CDR3: CASSNAYEQYF; DNA: TGTGCCAGTAGTAACGCCTACGAGCAGTACTTC
J: TRBJ2-4; length: 16; D: TRBD1; size: -; V: TRBV6-2/TRBV6-3; CDR3: CAGSKRTGAIKNIQYF; DNA: TGTGCCGGCAGTAAACGGACAGGCGCCATCAAAAACATTCAGTACTTC
J: TRBJ1-1; length: 17; D: TRBD1; size: -; V: TRBV5-1; CDR3: CASSLAVTGGVHTEAFF; DNA: TGCGCCAGCAGCTTGGCCGTGACAGGGGGCGTTCATACTGAAGCTTTCTTT
J: TRBJ2-7; length: 15; D: -; size: -; V: TRBV3-1; CDR3: CASSQGHFGRYEQYF; DNA: TGTGCCAGCAGCCAAGGACATTTCGGGCGCTACGAGCAGTACTTC
J: TRBJ2-7; length: 15; D: -; size: -; V: TRBV5-1; CDR3: CASSFQYGGYNEQYF; DNA: TGCGCCAGCAGCTTCCAATATGGGGGCTACAATGAGCAGTACTTC
J: TRBJ2-7; length: 13; D: TRBD2; size: few; V: TRBV15; CDR3: CATRGVSSYEQYF; DNA: TGTGCCACCCGGGGGGTGAGCTCCTACGAGCAGTACTTC
J: TRBJ2-4; length: 14; D: -; size: few; V: TRBV28; CDR3: CASSFRGAKNIQYF; DNA: TGTGCCAGCAGTTTTCGTGGGGCCAAAAACATTCAGTACTTC
J: TRBJ2-1; length: 16; D: TRBD2; size: -; V: TRBV7-9; CDR3: CASSPRGTSRDNEQFF; DNA: TGTGCCAGCAGCCCCAGGGGGACTAGCAGAGACAATGAGCAGTTCTTC
J: TRBJ1-3; length: 20; D: -; size: -; V: TRBV7-2; CDR3: CASSLVGAAFLPSSGNTIYF; DNA: TGTGCCAGCAGCTTAGTAGGGGCAGCCTTTTTACCTAGCTCTGGAAACACCATATATTTT
J: TRBJ2-1; length: 15; D: TRBD2; size: -; V: TRBV5-1; CDR3: CASSFSLAGGVEQFF; DNA: TGCGCCAGCAGCTTCAGCCTAGCGGGAGGTGTGGAGCAGTTCTTC
J: TRBJ2-6; length: 14; D: -; size: few; V: TRBV5-1; CDR3: CASSSTTGANVLTF; DNA: TGCGCCAGCAGTTCCACGACTGGGGCCAACGTCCTGACTTTC
J: TRBJ2-3; length: 15; D: -; size: many; V: TRBV12-3/TRBV12-4; CDR3: CASRGGASSTYTQYF; DNA: TGTGCCAGCAGGGGGGGGGCGTCATCCACTTATACGCAGTATTTT
J: TRBJ1-2; length: 14; D: -; size: few; V: TRBV6-1; CDR3: CASSRVSGNYGYTF; DNA: TGTGCCAGCAGCCGAGTCAGCGGGAACTATGGCTACACCTTC
J: TRBJ2-7; length: 13; D: -; size: few; V: TRBV5-1; CDR3: CASSLRGVAEQYF; DNA: TGCGCCAGCAGCTTGAGGGGGGTCGCCGAGCAGTACTTC
J: TRBJ2-6; length: 16; D: TRBD1; size: few; V: TRBV20-1; CDR3: CSTLTGGHSGANVLTF; DNA: TGCAGTACCTTGACAGGGGGGCACTCTGGGGCCAACGTCCTGACTTTC
J: TRBJ1-2; length: 14; D: -; size: -; V: TRBV5-4; CDR3: CASRLDSYRDGYTF; DNA: TGTGCCAGCAGATTGGACAGCTACCGGGATGGCTACACCTTC
J: TRBJ2-3; length: 14; D: TRBD1; size: -; V: TRBV12-5; CDR3: CASGPGQGLDTQYF; DNA: TGTGCTAGTGGACCGGGACAGGGGCTAGATACGCAGTATTTT
J: TRBJ1-2; length: 12; D: -; size: few; V: TRBV5-1; CDR3: CASSLEGSGYTF; DNA: TGCGCCAGCAGCTTGGAAGGGTCTGGCTACACCTTC
J: TRBJ1-5; length: 14; D: -; size: many; V: TRBV28; CDR3: CANAPGYSNQPQHF; DNA: TGTGCCAACGCGCCGGGGTACAGCAATCAGCCCCAGCATTTT
J: TRBJ2-7; length: 13; D: -; size: few; V: TRBV20-1; CDR3: CSATDGPSYEQYF; DNA: TGCAGTGCTACGGACGGACCTTCCTACGAGCAGTACTTC
J: TRBJ1-2; length: 13; D: -; size: many; V: TRBV29-1; CDR3: CSVGKTGTYGYTF; DNA: TGCAGCGTTGGCAAGACGGGAACTTATGGCTACACCTTC
J: TRBJ2-2; length: 13; D: -; size: -; V: TRBV5-5; CDR3: CASSPVGSGELFF; DNA: TGTGCCAGCAGCCCCGTAGGGTCCGGGGAGCTGTTTTTT
J: TRBJ1-4; length: 14; D: -; size: -; V: TRBV6-2/TRBV6-3; CDR3: CASSHGGIREKLFF; DNA: TGTGCCAGCAGCCACGGGGGGATTCGGGAAAAACTGTTTTTT
J: TRBJ1-2; length: 15; D: TRBD1; size: few; V: TRBV6-1; CDR3: CASSPSQGANYGYTF; DNA: TGTGCCAGCAGTCCGAGCCAGGGGGCTAACTATGGCTACACCTTC
J: TRBJ2-5; length: 15; D: -; size: few; V: TRBV7-6; CDR3: CASSLGIGGGETQYF; DNA: TGTGCCAGCAGCTTAGGAATAGGGGGAGGAGAGACCCAGTACTTC
J: TRBJ2-7; length: 17; D: TRBD1; size: -; V: TRBV11-2; CDR3: CASSLDSRTGEIYEQYF; DNA: TGTGCCAGCAGCTTAGATAGTAGGACAGGCGAGATCTACGAGCAGTACTTC
J: TRBJ2-7; length: 14; D: -; size: few; V: TRBV9; CDR3: CASSVSGGRSKQYF; DNA: TGTGCCAGCAGCGTATCCGGGGGCCGCAGCAAGCAGTACTTC
J: TRBJ1-2; length: 15; D: -; size: -; V: TRBV3-1; CDR3: CASSQGQGWIYGYTF; DNA: TGTGCCAGCAGCCAAGGTCAGGGGTGGATCTATGGCTACACCTTC
J: TRBJ2-2; length: 14; D: -; size: few; V: TRBV6-1; CDR3: CASSLLMDSGGLFF; DNA: TGTGCCAGCAGTCTTCTCATGGATTCTGGGGGGCTGTTTTTT
J: TRBJ1-1; length: 14; D: -; size: many; V: TRBV18; CDR3: CASSPVGQNTEAFF; DNA: TGTGCCAGCTCACCCGTAGGACAGAACACTGAAGCTTTCTTT
J: TRBJ2-4; length: 14; D: -; size: many; V: TRBV28; CDR3: CASHPPGVGNIQYF; DNA: TGTGCCAGCCACCCCCCGGGGGTCGGAAACATTCAGTACTTC
J: TRBJ2-7; length: 12; D: -; size: many; V: TRBV11-2; CDR3: CASSLVRAEQYF; DNA: TGTGCCAGCAGCTTAGTCAGGGCCGAGCAGTACTTC
J: TRBJ2-1; length: 15; D: TRBD1; size: -; V: TRBV28; CDR3: CASRSGQESYNEQFF; DNA: TGTGCCAGCAGGTCGGGACAGGAGTCCTACAATGAGCAGTTCTTC
J: TRBJ1-2; length: 11; D: -; size: -; V: TRBV7-9; CDR3: CASSSHHGYTF; DNA: TGTGCCAGCAGCTCTCATCATGGCTACACCTTC
J: TRBJ1-5; length: 15; D: -; size: many; V: TRBV11-2; CDR3: CASSPGAGIYQPQHF; DNA: TGTGCCAGCTCTCCGGGGGCTGGGATCTATCAGCCCCAGCATTTT
J: TRBJ2-5; length: 15; D: TRBD1; size: once; V: TRBV5-1; CDR3: CASSSGTGHAETQHF; DNA: TGCGCCAGCAGCTCCGGGACAGGGCACGCAGAGACCCAGCACTTC
J: TRBJ2-7; length: 14; D: -; size: -; V: TRBV5-1; CDR3: CASSLGWGDGEQYF; DNA: TGCGCCAGCAGCTTGGGGTGGGGGGACGGCGAGCAGTACTTC
J: TRBJ2-3; length: 15; D: TRBD1; size: -; V: TRBV18; CDR3: CASSPATGGTDTQYF; DNA: TGTGCCAGCTCGCCAGCCACAGGGGGCACAGATACGCAGTATTTT